This T cell receptor beta chain emerged from a study of blood T cell repertoires in COVID-19 (dated by TCRdb to 2018 to 2021). At the level of the whole study: Samples covering the acute and convalescent phases of COVID-19 were provided by collaborators in the United States, Italy and Spain. HLA class I and class II types, where available, came from metadata supplied by the sample provider rather than from assay-based typing. Nearly every sample came with metadata listing a de-identified subject ID, COVID-19 status, age in years and sex. Deeply sampled blood TCRbeta repertoires from subjects exposed to, actively infected with, or recovered from COVID-19 were included in the dataset. Samples were obtained from the ongoing ImmuneRACE study (first 160 participants) and from 950 to 1,500 subjects provided by 6 global collaborators. The repertoires were made available in a free public database intended to serve as a resource for research on the immune response to SARS-CoV-2. The material from the prospective study consisted of cDNA or gDNA derived from T cells, B-cell-depleted T cells, or PBMCs.

Concerning this clone: Its antigen is still unknown. Qualities for individual bases were not recorded, and no much larger clone is one base off.

In the prospective study, participants were 18 to 89 years old, resided in fewer than 25 geographic areas of the United States, and were enrolled through a virtual design. Cohort assignment in the prospective study relied on participant-reported clinical history from a screening survey and a study questionnaire. ImmuneRACE Cohort 3 recovered participants were defined by two consecutive negative NP/OP PCR tests, healthcare professional clearance, or symptom resolution. Mobile phlebotomists in the prospective study collected whole blood, serum and a nasopharyngeal or oropharyngeal swab from every participant. Prospective study participants could optionally give additional blood draws and questionnaires over an approximately 2-month period. Before DNA extraction, blood samples from the prospective study were shipped at room temperature or frozen. TCRbeta CDR3 regions were amplified from genomic DNA using the immunoSEQ Assay, a bias-controlled multiplex PCR. Turning to the authors' computational methods: The number of nucleated cells in each sample was estimated from the amplification of reference gene primers within the assay. To quantify the absolute abundance of each unique TCRbeta CDR3 rearrangement, sequence reads were collapsed and filtered. Productive Simpson clonality was computed per sample as the square root of Simpson's diversity index over productive rearrangements. TCRdb carries this immuneACCESS record with in-frame sequences only. Its versions omit some clonotypes, under half of them owing to an unresolved V gene in the studies checked, with the rest unexplained. V and J calls and clone size are as listed in that table; D and trimming were resolved from the DNA. This sample holds around 450,000 clones; roughly nine tenths were observed only once. About 0.7% of the sample comes from the top ten.

Relative to germline, V is missing 5 bases and J is missing 7 bases, with 6 bases of the junction outside any gene match. The CDR3 runs 14 amino acids, cysteine and phenylalanine included. The kept DNA is CDR3 alone, 42 bases in frame from the first base. The germline V gene specifies SNHLY as CDR1 and FYNNEI as CDR2. Overall study results and their limits: The quantity of clinical and demographic metadata differed by source and by participant and was supplied without curation.

The sequenced material came from PBMCs or T cells enriched from blood (not recorded which). The sequence links TRBV2 to TRBJ1-3; TRBD1 lines up with 9 middle nucleotides. This sequence was found in a woman younger than 35 who had recovered from COVID-19. The sequenced DNA: TGTGCCAGCAGTCGATGGACAGGGGACAACACCATATATTTT. This translates into CASSRWTGDNTIYF.